The source of this T cell receptor beta chain is a study of T-cell reconstitution after alpha-beta-depleted transplantation in children (dated by TCRdb to 2016 to 2017). Some background on the complete study: T-cell immune reconstitution after TCRalphabeta/CD19-depleted allogeneic hematopoietic cell transplantation in children was quantitatively tracked in the study by means of TCR repertoire profiling.

Overall study results and their limits: Hyperexpanded clone frequencies declined over subsequent months; after one year, T-cell counts and TCRbeta diversity were mostly attributed to newly produced T cells. About two months after transplant, the apparently early recovery of alphabetaT-cell counts reportedly depended on just several hundred clones that had expanded rapidly and came from non-depleted graft cells. In some patients, high TCRbeta diversity at day 60 was attributed to recipient T cells and intrathymic progenitors that had survived conditioning.

Library prep was done by PCR. The listed sequencing device is Illumina HiSeq 2500. TCR libraries were prepared with molecular barcoding, using unique molecular identifiers to normalize TCRbeta repertoire quantification. In TCRdb, the public reads were trimmed at Q25 with fastp and aligned with MiXCR, with productive beta chains retained. Merged by CDR3 protein, the rows form single entries marked with the most common genes and DNA. Present in this sample are around 6,500 distinct CDR3 sequences, roughly 14% of which were seen just once. The biggest ten clones account for around 6% of the sample. The junction shows trimming of 9 bases on V and 7 bases on J, and the gene matches do not reach 7 bases of it. The germline V gene specifies KGHDR as CDR1 and SFDVKD as CDR2. The CDR3, cysteine through phenylalanine, is 14 amino acids long. Just CDR3 DNA is preserved here, 42 bases in frame from base 1. This specimen's treatment or condition label, interpreted: allogeneic hematopoietic cell transplantation with graft depleted of TCRalphabeta T cells and CD19 B cells. TCRalphabeta/CD19-depleted allogeneic hematopoietic cell grafts were given to the transplant recipients, all of whom were children.

At least ten counts were recorded for this clonotype. The specificity of this receptor is unknown. Nothing much larger sits one base from this clone, and base qualities are not available. The sequence links TRBV24-1 to TRBJ2-2, and TRBD1 matches 10 of the central bases. Source: PBMCs, taken before TCRalphabeta/CD19-depleted stem cell transplant. This TCR came from a boy aged 10-17 years with acute lymphoblastic leukemia, due to receive a stem cell transplant. The sequenced DNA is TGTGCCACCGGGGACAGGGGCCGCCGCGGGGAGCTGTTTTTT. This sequence encodes CATGDRGRRGELFF.